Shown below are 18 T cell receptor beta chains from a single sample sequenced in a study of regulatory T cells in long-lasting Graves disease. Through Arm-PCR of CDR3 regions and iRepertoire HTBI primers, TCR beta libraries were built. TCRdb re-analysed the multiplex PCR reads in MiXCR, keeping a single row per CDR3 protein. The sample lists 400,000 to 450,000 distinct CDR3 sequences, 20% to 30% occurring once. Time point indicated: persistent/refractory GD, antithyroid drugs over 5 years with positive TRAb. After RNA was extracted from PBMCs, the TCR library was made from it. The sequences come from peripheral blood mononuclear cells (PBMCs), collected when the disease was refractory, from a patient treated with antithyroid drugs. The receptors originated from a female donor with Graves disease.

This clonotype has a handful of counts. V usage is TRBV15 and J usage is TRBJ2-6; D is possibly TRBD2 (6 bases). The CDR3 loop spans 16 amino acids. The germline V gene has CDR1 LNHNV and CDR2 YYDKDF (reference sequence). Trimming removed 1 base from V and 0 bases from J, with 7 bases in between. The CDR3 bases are TGTGCCACCAGCAGAGTCGGGAGCTCTGGGGCCAACGTCCTGACTTTC. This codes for CATSRVGSSGANVLTF.

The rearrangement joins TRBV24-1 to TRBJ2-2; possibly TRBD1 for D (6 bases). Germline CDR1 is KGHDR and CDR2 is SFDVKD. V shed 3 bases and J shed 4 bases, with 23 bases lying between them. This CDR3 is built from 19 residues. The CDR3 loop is CATSDHQGSRFPRTGELFF. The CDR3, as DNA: TGTGCCACCAGTGATCACCAGGGGTCACGTTTCCCTCGCACCGGGGAGCTGTTTTTT.

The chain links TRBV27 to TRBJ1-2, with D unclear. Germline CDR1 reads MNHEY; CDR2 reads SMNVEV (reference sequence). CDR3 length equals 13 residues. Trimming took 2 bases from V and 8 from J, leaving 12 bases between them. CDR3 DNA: TGTGCCAGCAGTTTAAATAGGGCGCGAGGCTACACCTTC. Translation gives CASSLNRARGYTF.

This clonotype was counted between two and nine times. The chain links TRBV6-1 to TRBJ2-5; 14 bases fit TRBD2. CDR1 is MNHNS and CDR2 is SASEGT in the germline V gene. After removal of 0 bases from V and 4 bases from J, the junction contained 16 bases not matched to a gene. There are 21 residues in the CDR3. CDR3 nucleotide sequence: TGTGCCAGCAGTGAAGCGGTGGTACCGGGACTAGCGGGAGATTCCTTAGAGACCCAGTACTTC. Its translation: CASSEAVVPGLAGDSLETQYF.

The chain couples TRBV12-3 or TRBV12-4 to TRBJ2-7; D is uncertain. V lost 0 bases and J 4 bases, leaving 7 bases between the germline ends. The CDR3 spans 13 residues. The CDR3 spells CASSLAARYEQYF. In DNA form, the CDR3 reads TGTGCCAGCAGTTTAGCGGCGCGGTACGAGCAGTACTTC.

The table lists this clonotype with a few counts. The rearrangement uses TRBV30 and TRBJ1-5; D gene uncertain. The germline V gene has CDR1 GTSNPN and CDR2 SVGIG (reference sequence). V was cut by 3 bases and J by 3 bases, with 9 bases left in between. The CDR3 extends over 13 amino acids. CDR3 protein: CAWRGGFNQPQHF. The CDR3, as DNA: TGTGCCTGGAGAGGAGGTTTCAATCAGCCCCAGCATTTT.

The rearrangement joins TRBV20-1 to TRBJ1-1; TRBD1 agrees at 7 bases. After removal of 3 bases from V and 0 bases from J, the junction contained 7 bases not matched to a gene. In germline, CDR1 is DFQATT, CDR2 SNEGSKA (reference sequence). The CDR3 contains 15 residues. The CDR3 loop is CSASSGQPMNTEAFF. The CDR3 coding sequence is TGCAGTGCTAGCTCGGGACAGCCTATGAACACTGAAGCTTTCTTT.

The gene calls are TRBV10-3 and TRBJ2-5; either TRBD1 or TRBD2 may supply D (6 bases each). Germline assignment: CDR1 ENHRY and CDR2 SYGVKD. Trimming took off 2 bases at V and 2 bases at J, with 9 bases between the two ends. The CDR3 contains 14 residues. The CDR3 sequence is CAISEGGLQETQYF. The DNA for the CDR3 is TGTGCCATCAGTGAGGGGGGGCTACAAGAGACCCAGTACTTC.

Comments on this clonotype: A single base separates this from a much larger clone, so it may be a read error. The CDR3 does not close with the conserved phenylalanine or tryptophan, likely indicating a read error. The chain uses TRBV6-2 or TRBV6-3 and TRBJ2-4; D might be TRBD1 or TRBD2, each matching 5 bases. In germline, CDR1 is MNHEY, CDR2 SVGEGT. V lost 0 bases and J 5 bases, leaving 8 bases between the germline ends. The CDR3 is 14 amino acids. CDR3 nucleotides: TGTGCCAGCAGTTACTCCCAGGGAGAAAACATTCAGTACCTC. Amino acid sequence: CASSYSQGENIQYL.

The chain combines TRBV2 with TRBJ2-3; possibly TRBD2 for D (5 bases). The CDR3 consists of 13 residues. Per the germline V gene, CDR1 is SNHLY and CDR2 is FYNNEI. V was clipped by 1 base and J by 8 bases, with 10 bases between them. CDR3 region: CASSEVRAGTQYF. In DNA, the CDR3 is TGTGCCAGCAGTGAAGTGAGGGCAGGTACGCAGTATTTT.

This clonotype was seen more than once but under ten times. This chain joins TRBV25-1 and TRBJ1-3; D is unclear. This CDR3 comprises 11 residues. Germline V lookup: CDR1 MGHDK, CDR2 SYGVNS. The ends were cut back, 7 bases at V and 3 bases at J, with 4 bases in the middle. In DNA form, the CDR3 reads TGTGCCAGCACATTTGGAAACACCATATATTTT. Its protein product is CASTFGNTIYF.

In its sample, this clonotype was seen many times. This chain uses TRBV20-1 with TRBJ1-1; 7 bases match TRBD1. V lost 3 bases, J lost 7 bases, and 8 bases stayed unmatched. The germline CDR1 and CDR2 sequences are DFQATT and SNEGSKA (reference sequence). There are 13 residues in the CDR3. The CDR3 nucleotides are TGCAGTGCTAGCTTTCCAGGGGGGGTTGAAGCTTTCTTT. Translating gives CSASFPGGVEAFF.

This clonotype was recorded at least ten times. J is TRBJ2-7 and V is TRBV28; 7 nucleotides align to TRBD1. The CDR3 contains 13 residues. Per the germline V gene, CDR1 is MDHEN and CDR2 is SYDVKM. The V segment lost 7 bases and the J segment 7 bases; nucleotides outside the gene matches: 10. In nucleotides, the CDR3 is TGTGCCAGCAAGGGAGTCACACAGGGGGAGCAGTACTTC. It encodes CASKGVTQGEQYF.

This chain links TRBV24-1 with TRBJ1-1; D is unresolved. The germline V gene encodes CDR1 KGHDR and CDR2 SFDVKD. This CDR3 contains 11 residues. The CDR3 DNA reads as TGTGCGACAACATGGGGCACTGAAGCTTTCTTT. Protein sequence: CATTWGTEAFF.

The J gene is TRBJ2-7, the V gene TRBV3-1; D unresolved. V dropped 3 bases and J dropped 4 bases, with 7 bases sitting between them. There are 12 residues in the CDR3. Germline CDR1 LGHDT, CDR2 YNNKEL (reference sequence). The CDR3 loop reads CASSHAAYEQYF. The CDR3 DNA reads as TGTGCCAGCAGCCATGCGGCTTACGAGCAGTACTTC.

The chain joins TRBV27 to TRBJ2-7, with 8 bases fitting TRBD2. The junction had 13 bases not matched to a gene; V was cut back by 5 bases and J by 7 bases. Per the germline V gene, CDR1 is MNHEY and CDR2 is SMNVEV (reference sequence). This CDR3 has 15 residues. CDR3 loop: CASSPLGAGAGEQYF. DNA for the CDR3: TGTGCCAGCAGTCCGCTGGGAGCGGGAGCTGGGGAGCAGTACTTC.

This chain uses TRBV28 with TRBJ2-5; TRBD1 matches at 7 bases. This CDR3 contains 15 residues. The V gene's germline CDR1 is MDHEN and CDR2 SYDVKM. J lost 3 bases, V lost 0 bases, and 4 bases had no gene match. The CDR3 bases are TGTGCCAGCAGTTTATGGGGACAGAGCAAAGAGACCCAGTACTTC. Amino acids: CASSLWGQSKETQYF.

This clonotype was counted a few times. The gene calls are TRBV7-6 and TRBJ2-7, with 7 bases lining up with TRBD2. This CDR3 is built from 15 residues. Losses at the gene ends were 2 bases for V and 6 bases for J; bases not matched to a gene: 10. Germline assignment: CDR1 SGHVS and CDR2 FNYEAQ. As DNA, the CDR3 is TGTGCCAGCAGCTTAATGGGGACTATCGGGGCCGAGCAGTACTTC. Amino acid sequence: CASSLMGTIGAEQYF.